A single sample gave rise to the 22 T cell receptor beta chains below, sequenced in a study of memory CD4+ T cells and cytomegalovirus serostatus. The data were produced by immunoSEQ multiplex PCR, yet TCRdb's version contains in-frame clones alone and is incomplete. The repertoire includes roughly 48,000 clones, 80% of them detected once, and about 1.4% sits in the top ten. Single viable CD3+CD4+CD8-CD45RO+ cells were sorted as the memory CD4+ T cells. Sequencing was performed on memory CD4+ T cells from blood. The receptors were gathered from an adult in good health and CMV-seropositive.

This clone was seen a single time. J is TRBJ1-1 and V is TRBV18; 9 positions agree with TRBD1. V was pared by 3 bases and J by 3 bases, with 5 bases of the junction left unmatched. The CDR3 extends over 15 amino acids. Germline CDR1 reads KGHSH; CDR2 reads LQKENI. The CDR3 loop is CASSPRDRVYTEAFF. CDR3 nucleotides: TGTGCCAGCTCACCCCGGGACAGGGTATACACTGAAGCTTTCTTT.

V gene TRBV19 combines with J gene TRBJ1-5, with D maybe TRBD1 (5 bases). V was trimmed by 8 bases and J by 1 base, leaving 12 bases between them. Germline assignment: CDR1 LNHDA and CDR2 SQIVND (reference sequence). The CDR3 runs to 14 residues. The CDR3 bases are TGTGCCAGTTCGGGGGGGAAGAGCAATCAGCCCCAGCATTTT. Protein sequence: CASSGGKSNQPQHF.

V usage is TRBV5-1 and J usage is TRBJ2-2; D not certain. The V gene lost 0 bases and the J gene lost 3 bases, with 9 bases spanning the gap. The CDR3 is made up of 15 amino acids. Germline lookup yields CDR1 SGHRS and CDR2 YFSETQ. The CDR3 here is CASSLVVADTGELFF. The CDR3 DNA is TGCGCCAGCAGCTTGGTCGTTGCGGACACCGGGGAGCTGTTTTTT. The full variable domain, completed using reference TRBV5-1 and TRBJ2-2, is KAGVTQTPRYLIKTRGQQVTLSCSPISGHRSVSWYQQTPGQGLQFLFEYFSETQRNKGNFPGRFSGRQFSNSRSEMNVSTLELGDSALYLCASSLVVADTGELFFGEGSRLTVL.

V gene TRBV6-5 combines with J gene TRBJ2-7; a possible D gene is TRBD1 (6 bases). Trimming stripped 8 bases from V and 2 bases from J, with 10 bases between. The germline gives CDR1 MNHEY, CDR2 SVGAGI. The CDR3 sequence is 12 residues long. CDR3 in amino acids: CASFGGTYEQYF. The CDR3 DNA sequence: TGTGCCAGCTTTGGGGGCACCTACGAGCAGTACTTC.

This clone was counted between two and nine times. The V gene is TRBV11-2, the J gene TRBJ2-7; D gene uncertain. The ends were cut back, 0 bases at V and 2 bases at J, with 11 bases in the middle. The length of the CDR3 is 15 residues. Germline V gives CDR1 SGHAT, CDR2 FQNNGV. DNA of the CDR3: TGTGCCAGCAGCTTAGATCCCCCTGCCACCTACGAGCAGTACTTC. Protein sequence: CASSLDPPATYEQYF.

As to this clone: The junction does not match germline at one end; this may be a read error. The chain combines TRBV7-7 with TRBJ1-1, with D tentatively TRBD1 (5 bases). The CDR3 length is 13 residues. From germline, CDR1 is SSHAT and CDR2 FNYEAQ (reference sequence). The CDR3 loop reads CASSRDSNTEAFF. As DNA, the CDR3 is TGTGCTAGCAGTAGGGACTCGAACACTGAAGCTTTCTTT.

This clone was counted a few times. V usage is TRBV14 and J usage is TRBJ1-1; the D gene is possibly TRBD1 (5 bases). The CDR3 runs 15 residues. The germline gives CDR1 SGHDN, CDR2 FVKESK. V lost 2 bases and J 5 bases, leaving 15 bases between the germline ends. CDR3 nucleotides: TGTGCCAGCAGCCAACGAAAGGAGGGGCGGACTGAAGCTTTCTTT. The encoded protein is CASSQRKEGRTEAFF.

CDR3 amino acids: CASSEKRASREAFF. The CDR3 DNA reads TGTGCCAGCAGTGAAAAAAGGGCTTCCAGGGAAGCTTTCTTT. The chain carries TRBV2 and TRBJ1-1, with D unclear. CDR3 size: 14 residues. V was pared by 2 bases and J by 8 bases, with 15 bases between. Germline CDR1 and CDR2: SNHLY and FYNNEI.

The chain uses TRBV7-8 and TRBJ2-7, with D possibly being TRBD2 (7 bases). V gave up 3 bases and J gave up 4 bases, with 16 bases separating them. The CDR3 has 15 residues. Germline CDR1 is SGHVS and CDR2 is FQNEAQ. This CDR3 reads CASSFREGGGYEQYF. The CDR3, as DNA: TGTGCCAGCAGCTTCCGAGAGGGGGGGGGATACGAGCAGTACTTC.

V is TRBV9 and J is TRBJ1-1; a weak D match, TRBD1 (5 bases). Germline V gene sequence: CDR1 SGDLS, CDR2 YYNGEE. V was pared by 0 bases and J by 10 bases, with 16 bases between. This CDR3 comprises 14 residues. The CDR3 reads CASSVDAGGSTAFF. For the CDR3, the DNA is TGTGCCAGCAGCGTAGACGCGGGGGGGAGTACAGCTTTCTTT.

V and J are TRBV6-5 and TRBJ2-7; 11 bases are shared with TRBD1. V lost 0 bases and J lost 3; bases outside the gene matches: 4. The CDR3 contains 16 residues. CDR1 and CDR2 (germline): MNHEY, SVGAGI. The CDR3 is CASSYSTGTGGYEQYF. As DNA, the CDR3 is TGTGCCAGCAGTTACTCGACCGGGACAGGGGGCTACGAGCAGTACTTC.

The chain has TRBV7-2 and TRBJ1-1; D is undetermined. V dropped 2 bases and J dropped 2 bases, with 6 bases sitting between them. Germline V gene lookup returns CDR1 SGHTA and CDR2 FQGNSA. CDR3 length equals 13 residues. The DNA for the CDR3 is TGTGCCAGCAGCTTACAGGATAACACTGAAGCTTTCTTT. Its protein product is CASSLQDNTEAFF. The full variable domain, with the rest looked up from reference TRBV7-2 and TRBJ1-1, is GAGVSQSPSNKVTEKGKDVELRCDPISGHTALYWYRQSLGQGLEFLIYFQGNSAPDKSGLPSDRFSAERTGGSVSTLTIQRTQQEDSAVYLCASSLQDNTEAFFGQGTRLTVV.

This sequence joins TRBV30 and TRBJ2-7, with 8 positions matching TRBD1. The CDR3 extends over 11 amino acids. Per germline, CDR1 GTSNPN and CDR2 SVGIG (reference sequence). V shed 4 bases and J 5 bases; nucleotides not matched to a gene: 1. CDR3 in amino acids: CAWTTGDEQYF. CDR3 DNA: TGTGCCTGGACGACAGGGGACGAGCAGTACTTC.

CDR3 in DNA: TGTGCCAGCTCACCCCTTCCGATAGCGGGAGTTGGGGCCAACGTCCTGACTTTC. As protein: CASSPLPIAGVGANVLTF. The chain joins TRBV18 to TRBJ2-6, with 9 bases fitting TRBD2. Germline-derived CDR1 and CDR2 are KGHSH and LQKENI. The CDR3 is 18 amino acids. V was clipped by 3 bases and J by 3 bases; unmatched bases: 9.

DNA of the CDR3: TGTGCCAGCAGTTACTCGGTTACACGTAATCAGCCCCAGCATTTT. This codes for CASSYSVTRNQPQHF. The genes are TRBV6-5 and TRBJ1-5; D is uncertain. CDR3 length: 15 amino acids. Germline values: CDR1 MNHEY, CDR2 SVGAGI. The V gene lost 0 bases and the J gene lost 4 bases, with 10 bases spanning the gap.

This chain uses TRBV19 with TRBJ1-1; tentative D call: TRBD1 (5 bases). The CDR3 is 15 amino acids. Trimming left V 5 bases short and J 4 bases short, with 17 bases between. The germline V gene has CDR1 LNHDA and CDR2 SQIVND (reference sequence). The CDR3 DNA follows: TGTGCCAGTAGTGATAAAACAGGACTGACCACTGAAGCTTTCTTT. Amino acid sequence: CASSDKTGLTTEAFF.

This clone has just one count. The gene calls are TRBV5-8 and TRBJ1-1; D may be TRBD1 (5 bases). The CDR3 runs to 15 residues. The V end lost 6 bases, the J end lost 4 bases, and 19 bases lay between the germline ends. Germline V lookup: CDR1 SGHTS, CDR2 YDEGEE. The DNA for the CDR3 is TGTGCCAGCATCACGACATCCCCAGGGAGCACTGAAGCTTTCTTT. Translation: CASITTSPGSTEAFF.

The CDR3, as DNA: TGTGCCAGCAGTTTAGACTGGTACAATGAGCAGTTCTTC. This codes for CASSLDWYNEQFF. This chain connects TRBV28 to TRBJ2-1; D not resolved. Looked up from germline, CDR1 is MDHEN and CDR2 is SYDVKM. Between the trimmed V and J ends, which lost 2 bases and 4 bases, there was a span of 6 bases. The CDR3 totals 13 residues.

The CDR3 region has the DNA TGTGCCAGCAGTCCCGTGGACAGGGCCCGACGGAACACTGAAGCTTTCTTT. This encodes CASSPVDRARRNTEAFF. The V gene is TRBV28, the J gene TRBJ1-1; 8 bases map to TRBD1. V shed 5 bases and J 1 base; nucleotides not matched to a gene: 12. CDR1 and CDR2 (germline): MDHEN, SYDVKM. The CDR3 consists of 17 residues.

The chain has TRBV5-1 and TRBJ1-1; no clear D. The CDR3 runs to 14 residues. V was trimmed by 0 bases and J by 4 bases, leaving 10 bases between them. Germline V CDR1 and CDR2: SGHRS, YFSETQ. As DNA, the CDR3 is TGCGCCAGCAGCTTGGGAGAGTTGAGCACTGAAGCTTTCTTT. Its protein is CASSLGELSTEAFF.

The J gene is TRBJ1-1, the V gene TRBV2, with D perhaps matching TRBD1 (5 bases). The V end lost 6 bases, the J end lost 0 bases, and 11 bases lay between the germline ends. The CDR3 spans 14 residues. Germline V gene lookup returns CDR1 SNHLY and CDR2 FYNNEI. The CDR3 region is CASRRQIMNTEAFF. CDR3 coding DNA: TGTGCCAGCAGAAGACAGATTATGAACACTGAAGCTTTCTTT.

Only one count was recorded for this clone. The rearrangement uses TRBV4-1 and TRBJ2-7, with TRBD2 matching over 15 bases. Per the germline V gene, CDR1 is MGHRA and CDR2 is YSYEKL. V gave up 5 bases and J gave up 1 base; unmatched junction bases: 6. This CDR3 is 17 amino acids long. CDR3: CASSTGLAGGRSYEQYF. In DNA form, the CDR3 reads TGCGCCAGCAGCACGGGACTAGCGGGAGGAAGGTCCTACGAGCAGTACTTC.